This T cell receptor (beta chain) came from a study of chemoradiotherapy in HPV16-positive cancers. Over chemoradiotherapy, repertoires were sampled more than once. Study findings and constraints: In HPV16-positive patients, HPV-responsive T-cell expansion tracked better recurrence-free survival.

CDR1 and CDR2 from the germline V gene are SGHTA and FQGTGA. V gave up 5 bases and J gave up 6 bases, with 13 bases separating them. The CDR3 covers 14 residues. Note on this clone: Its target is not known.

Sequenced by immunoSEQ multiplex PCR; TCRdb stores in-frame clones only, minus some. This table has some 22,000 clones, roughly 90% appearing once. This specimen was blood, taken from a patient who underwent chemoradiotherapy. The chain has TRBV7-3 and TRBJ2-2; D gene uncertain. The TCR comes from a human donor with HPV-associated anogenital cancer. This CDR3 is CASSQDPFSGELFF. In DNA form, the CDR3 reads TGTGCCAGCAGCCAGGACCCGTTTTCCGGGGAGCTGTTTTTT.